This section outlines one TCR beta chain sequence together with its context. Its cognate antigen is unknown. The data are from a study of cytomegalovirus exposure and HLA in healthy donors. Study findings and constraints: Reports described diagnosis of cytomegalovirus status by the classifier as highly specific and sensitive. Most TCR sequences showed up rarely, but some public TCRs showed up in many donors. Altogether, 150 to 200 TCR beta chains were recorded as cytomegalovirus-associated.

The donors were part of the validation cohort of roughly 110 subjects. That cohort was separate from the first cohort, which comprised fewer than 800 subjects. This table comes from immunoSEQ multiplex PCR, and its TCRdb copy is limited to in-frame clones, with some not included. The data contain approximately 160,000 clones, approximately 87% of them singletons. V lost 1 base and J 1 base, leaving 8 bases between the germline ends. From germline, CDR1 is SEHNR and CDR2 FQNEAQ (reference sequence). The CDR3 is 14 residues long. This sequence joins TRBV7-9 and TRBJ2-7; tentatively, D is TRBD1 or TRBD2 (5 bases each). The receptor comes from a woman in her twenties or thirties in good health and CMV-seronegative. The sequencing sample was made of PBMCs. CDR3 amino acids: CASSLGGPSYEQYF. In nucleotides, the CDR3 is TGTGCCAGCAGCTTAGGGGGACCTTCCTACGAGCAGTACTTC. Looking up the rest from reference TRBV7-9 and TRBJ2-7 gives the full variable domain: DTGVSQNPRHKITKRGQNVTFRCDPISEHNRLYWYRQTLGQGPEFLTYFQNEAQLEKSRLLSDRFSAERPKGSFSTLEIQRTEQGDSAMYLCASSLGGPSYEQYFGPGTRLTVT.